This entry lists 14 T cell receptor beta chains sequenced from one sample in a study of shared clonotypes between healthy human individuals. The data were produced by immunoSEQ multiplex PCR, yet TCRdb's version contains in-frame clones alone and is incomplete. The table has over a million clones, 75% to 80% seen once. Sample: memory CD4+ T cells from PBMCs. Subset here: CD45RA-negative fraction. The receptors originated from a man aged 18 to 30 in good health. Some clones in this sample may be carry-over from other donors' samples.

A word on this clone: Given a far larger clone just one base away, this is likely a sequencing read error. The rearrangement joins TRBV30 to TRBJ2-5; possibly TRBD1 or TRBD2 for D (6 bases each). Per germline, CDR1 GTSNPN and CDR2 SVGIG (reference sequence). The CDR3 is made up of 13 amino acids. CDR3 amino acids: CARSVGGRTAQYF. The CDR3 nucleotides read TGTGCCCGGAGTGTAGGGGGGCGGACGGCCCAGTACTTC.

The CDR3: CASSHRWTTYEQYF. The CDR3 DNA follows: TGTGCCAGCAGTCACCGATGGACAACCTACGAGCAGTACTTC. The V and J genes are TRBV28 and TRBJ2-7; tentatively, D is TRBD1 (5 bases). V lost 5 bases and J lost 2, with 13 bases in between. The germline CDR1 and CDR2 sequences are MDHEN and SYDVKM. The CDR3 is 14 residues long.

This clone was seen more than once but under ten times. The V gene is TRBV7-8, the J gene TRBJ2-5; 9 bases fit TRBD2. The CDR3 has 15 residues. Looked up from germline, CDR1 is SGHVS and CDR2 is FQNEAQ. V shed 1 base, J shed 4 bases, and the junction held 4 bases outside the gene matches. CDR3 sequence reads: CASSLGGGRVETQYF. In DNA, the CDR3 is TGTGCCAGCAGCTTAGGCGGCGGGAGGGTAGAGACCCAGTACTTC.

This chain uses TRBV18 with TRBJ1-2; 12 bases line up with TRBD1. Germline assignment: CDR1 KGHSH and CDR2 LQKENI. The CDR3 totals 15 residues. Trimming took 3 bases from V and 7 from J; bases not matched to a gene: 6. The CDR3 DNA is TGTGCCAGCTCACCGGGACAGGGGGCGGTTTTTGGCTACACCTTC. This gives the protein CASSPGQGAVFGYTF.

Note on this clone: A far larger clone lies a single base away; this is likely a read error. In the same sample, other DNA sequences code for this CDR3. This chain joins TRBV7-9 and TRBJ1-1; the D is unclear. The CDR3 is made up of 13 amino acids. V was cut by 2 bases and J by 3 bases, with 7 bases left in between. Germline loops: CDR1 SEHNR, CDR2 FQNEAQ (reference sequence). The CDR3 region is CASSLRRDTEAFF. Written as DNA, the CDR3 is TGTGCCAGCAGCTTAAGGCGGGACACTGAAGCTTTCTTT.

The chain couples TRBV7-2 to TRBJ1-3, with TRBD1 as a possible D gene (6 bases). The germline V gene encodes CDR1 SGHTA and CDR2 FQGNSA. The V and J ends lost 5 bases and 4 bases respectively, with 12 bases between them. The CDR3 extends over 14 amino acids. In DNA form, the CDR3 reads TGTGCCAGCAGCCCCGGGGGGGCAGGAAACACCATATATTTT. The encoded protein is CASSPGGAGNTIYF. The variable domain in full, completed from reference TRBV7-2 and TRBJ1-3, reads GAGVSQSPSNKVTEKGKDVELRCDPISGHTALYWYRQSLGQGLEFLIYFQGNSAPDKSGLPSDRFSAERTGGSVSTLTIQRTQQEDSAVYLCASSPGGAGNTIYFGEGSWLTVV.

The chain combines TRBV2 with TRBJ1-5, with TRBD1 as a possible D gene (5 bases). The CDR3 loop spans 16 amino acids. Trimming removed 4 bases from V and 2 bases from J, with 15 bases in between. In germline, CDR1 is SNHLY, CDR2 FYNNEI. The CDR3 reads CASSGVRGGGNQPQHF. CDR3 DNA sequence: TGTGCCAGCAGTGGGGTTCGGGGAGGGGGCAATCAGCCCCAGCATTTT.

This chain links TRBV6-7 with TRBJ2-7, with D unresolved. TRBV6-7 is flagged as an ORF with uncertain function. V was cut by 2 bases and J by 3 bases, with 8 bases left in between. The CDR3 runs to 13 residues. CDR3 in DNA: TGTGCCAGCAGTTACCCTAGGCGCTACGAGCAGTACTTC. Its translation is CASSYPRRYEQYF.

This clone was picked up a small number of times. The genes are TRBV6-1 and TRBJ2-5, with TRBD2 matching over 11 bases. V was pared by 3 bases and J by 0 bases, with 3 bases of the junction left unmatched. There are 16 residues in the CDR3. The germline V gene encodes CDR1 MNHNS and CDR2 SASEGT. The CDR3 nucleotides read TGTGCCAGCAGTGATAGCGGGAGGGGGTACCAAGAGACCCAGTACTTC. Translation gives CASSDSGRGYQETQYF.

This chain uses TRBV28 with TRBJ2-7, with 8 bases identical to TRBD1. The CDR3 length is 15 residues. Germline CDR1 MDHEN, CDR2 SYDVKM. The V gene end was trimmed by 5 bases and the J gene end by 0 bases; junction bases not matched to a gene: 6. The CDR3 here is CASSLTGGASYEQYF. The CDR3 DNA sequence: TGTGCCAGCAGTCTCACAGGGGGAGCCTCCTACGAGCAGTACTTC.

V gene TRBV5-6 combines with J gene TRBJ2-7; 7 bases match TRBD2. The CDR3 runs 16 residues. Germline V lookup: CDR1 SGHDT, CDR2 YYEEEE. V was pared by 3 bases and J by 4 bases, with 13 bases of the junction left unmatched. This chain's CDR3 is CASSSGSGGSIYEQYF. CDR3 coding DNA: TGTGCCAGCAGCTCGGGTAGTGGCGGGAGTATTTACGAGCAGTACTTC.

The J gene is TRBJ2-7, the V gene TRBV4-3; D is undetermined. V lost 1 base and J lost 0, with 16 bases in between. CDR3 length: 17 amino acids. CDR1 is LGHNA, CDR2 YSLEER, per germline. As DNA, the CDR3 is TGCGCCAGCAGCCAAGGTATAACCCTAGGACCCTCCTACGAGCAGTACTTC. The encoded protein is CASSQGITLGPSYEQYF.

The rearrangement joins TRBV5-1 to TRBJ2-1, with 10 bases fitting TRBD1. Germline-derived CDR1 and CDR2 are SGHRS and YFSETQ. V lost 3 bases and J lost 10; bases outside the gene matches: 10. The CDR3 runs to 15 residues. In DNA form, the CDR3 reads TGCGCCAGCAGCTGGGCCGGGACAGGGGCGGGGGAGCAGTTCTTC. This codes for CASSWAGTGAGEQFF.

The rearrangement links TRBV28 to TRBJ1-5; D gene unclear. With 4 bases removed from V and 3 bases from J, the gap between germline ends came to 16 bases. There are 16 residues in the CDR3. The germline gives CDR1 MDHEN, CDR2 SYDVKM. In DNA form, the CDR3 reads TGTGCCAGCAGTTACTGGCAGGCACCTTCCAATCAGCCCCAGCATTTT. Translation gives CASSYWQAPSNQPQHF. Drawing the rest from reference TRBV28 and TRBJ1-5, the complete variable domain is DVKVTQSSRYLVKRTGEKVFLECVQDMDHENMFWYRQDPGLGLRLIYFSYDVKMKEKGDIPEGYSVSREKKERFSLILESASTNQTSMYLCASSYWQAPSNQPQHFGDGTRLSIL.